This TCR beta chain was retrieved from a study of cytomegalovirus exposure and HLA in healthy donors. Germline V gives CDR1 SGHTA, CDR2 FQGNSA. CDR3 length: 15 amino acids. V lost 5 bases and J 7 bases, leaving 18 bases between the germline ends. The PCR contained 60 Vbeta and 13 Jbeta primers. TCRdb's table, derived via immunoSEQ multiplex PCR, lists solely in-frame clones and lacks some. The sample comprises about 98,000 clones, roughly 70% of which are singletons, and under 2% rests with the top ten. This TCR came from a male donor in good health and CMV-seronegative. Sequences were obtained from PBMCs. This chain connects TRBV7-2 to TRBJ1-5; possibly TRBD1 for D (5 bases). The CDR3 sequence: CASSRGVVLGQPQHF. In DNA form, the CDR3 reads TGTGCCAGCAGCCGGGGGGTGGTACTGGGGCAGCCCCAGCATTTT.